The 24 T cell receptor beta chains below all came from one sample that was sequenced in a study of somatic mutations in cytotoxic T cells in rheumatoid arthritis. Produced via immunoSEQ multiplex PCR; TCRdb's table is partial and in-frame only. The table shows approximately 20,000 clones, with about 80% occurring only once. The sample consisted of CD8+ T cells sorted from blood. Receptors were obtained from a woman in her forties or fifties in good health.

This clone was recorded once. The V and J genes are TRBV5-1 and TRBJ2-2, with D perhaps TRBD1 (5 bases). Germline V lookup: CDR1 SGHRS, CDR2 YFSETQ. CDR3 length: 16 amino acids. V shed 4 bases and J shed 0 bases, with 13 bases lying between them. The CDR3, as DNA: TGCGCCAGCAGCCGATGGCCAGGGTCGAACACCGGGGAGCTGTTTTTT. Amino acids: CASSRWPGSNTGELFF.

The genes are TRBV27 and TRBJ1-5; D remains unclear. The CDR3 is 13 residues long. Germline loops: CDR1 MNHEY, CDR2 SMNVEV (reference sequence). Trimming removed 4 bases at V and 4 bases at J, with 8 bases between. The CDR3 spells CASSWGPNQPQHF. In DNA, the CDR3 is TGTGCCAGCAGTTGGGGTCCGAATCAGCCCCAGCATTTT.

The gene calls are TRBV9 and TRBJ2-7; 9 nucleotides align to TRBD1. Looked up from germline, CDR1 is SGDLS and CDR2 is YYNGEE. The CDR3 is 15 residues long. V lost 3 bases and J lost 1; bases outside the gene matches: 5. This chain's CDR3 is CASSATGTGSYEQYF. CDR3 sequence (DNA): TGTGCCAGCAGCGCAACCGGGACAGGGTCCTACGAGCAGTACTTC.

V gene TRBV9 combines with J gene TRBJ2-1; TRBD1 matches at 7 bases. The CDR3 is made up of 16 amino acids. The germline V gene has CDR1 SGDLS and CDR2 YYNGEE. Trimming at V came to 0 bases and at J to 4 bases, leaving 7 bases not matched to a gene. CDR3: CASSVAGAGGYNEQFF. The CDR3, as DNA: TGTGCCAGCAGCGTAGCTGGGGCAGGGGGTTACAATGAGCAGTTCTTC.

J is TRBJ2-3 and V is TRBV11-2, with D possibly matching TRBD2 (6 bases). The germline gives CDR1 SGHAT, CDR2 FQNNGV. The CDR3 totals 13 residues. The germline V and J ends were trimmed by 5 bases and 4 bases, with 10 bases remaining between them. CDR3 sequence reads: CASSPGTADTQYF. CDR3 nucleotide sequence: TGTGCCAGCAGCCCAGGGACTGCAGATACGCAGTATTTT.

This chain uses TRBV10-3 with TRBJ2-5; TRBD2 matches 13 bases. The CDR3 has 18 amino acids. CDR1 is ENHRY and CDR2 is SYGVKD in the germline V gene. With V trimmed by 4 bases and J by 2 bases, 10 bases remained unmatched. This CDR3 is CAISGPGTSGAGQETQYF. The CDR3 nucleotides are TGTGCCATCAGTGGGCCGGGGACTAGCGGGGCCGGACAAGAGACCCAGTACTTC.

The chain joins TRBV11-2 to TRBJ2-2; D is tentatively TRBD1 or TRBD2 (5 bases each). V lost 0 bases and J 4 bases, leaving 9 bases between the germline ends. Germline V lookup: CDR1 SGHAT, CDR2 FQNNGV. The CDR3 runs to 15 residues. CDR3 region: CASSLEQAGTGELFF. In nucleotides, the CDR3 is TGTGCCAGCAGCTTAGAACAGGCGGGCACCGGGGAGCTGTTTTTT.

The gene calls are TRBV30 and TRBJ1-4; D is possibly TRBD1 (5 bases). V lost 2 bases, J lost 6 bases, and 13 bases lay in between. In germline, CDR1 is GTSNPN, CDR2 SVGIG (reference sequence). This CDR3 is built from 14 residues. For the CDR3, the DNA is TGTGCCTGGAGTCCACCCCGGGACGATGAAAAACTGTTTTTT. The encoded protein is CAWSPPRDDEKLFF. The variable domain in full, with the rest retrieved from reference TRBV30 and TRBJ1-4, is SQTIHQWPATLVQPVGSPLSLECTVEGTSNPNLYWYRQAAGRGLQLLFYSVGIGQISSEVPQNLSASRPQDRQFILSSKKLLLSDSGFYLCAWSPPRDDEKLFFGSGTQLSVL.

The V call is TRBV30, the J call TRBJ1-1, with a tentative D call TRBD1 (6 bases). CDR1 is GTSNPN and CDR2 is SVGIG in the germline V gene (reference sequence). The CDR3 contains 17 residues. The ends were cut back, 5 bases at V and 1 base at J, with 23 bases in the middle. The CDR3 DNA follows: TGTGCCTGGGAACCGGGTCAGGGGCGAACGAGGAACACTGAAGCTTTCTTT. It yields the protein CAWEPGQGRTRNTEAFF.

The chain links TRBV7-9 to TRBJ1-4, with 10 bases identical to TRBD1. The germline CDR1 and CDR2 sequences are SEHNR and FQNEAQ (reference sequence). This CDR3 is 16 amino acids long. Trimming removed 5 bases from V and 7 bases from J; junction bases left unmatched: 10. This CDR3 reads CASSPAGTGDGEKLFF. The CDR3 region has the DNA TGTGCCAGCAGCCCCGCCGGGACAGGGGATGGTGAAAAACTGTTTTTT.

The J gene is TRBJ2-7, the V gene TRBV9, with D tentatively TRBD1 or TRBD2 (7 bases each). The CDR3 is 14 amino acids. Trimming left V 4 bases short and J 2 bases short, with 13 bases between. The V gene's germline CDR1 is SGDLS and CDR2 YYNGEE. CDR3 residues: CASSPRGGAYEQYF. The CDR3 bases are TGTGCCAGCAGCCCCAGGGGGGGCGCCTACGAGCAGTACTTC.

The rearrangement links TRBV27 to TRBJ2-3, with 10 bases fitting TRBD2. CDR1 is MNHEY, CDR2 SMNVEV, per germline (reference sequence). The junction had 18 bases not matched to a gene; V was cut back by 6 bases and J by 6 bases. This CDR3 has 18 residues. CDR3 nucleotides: TGTGCCAGCAGACTCGAACCCACTCTAGCGGGAGTCGCGGATACGCAGTATTTT. Translation: CASRLEPTLAGVADTQYF.

The chain is built from TRBV25-1 and TRBJ1-1, with D uncertain. With 1 base removed from V and 7 bases from J, the gap between germline ends came to 13 bases. The CDR3 length is 14 residues. Germline V gene lookup returns CDR1 MGHDK and CDR2 SYGVNS. The CDR3 DNA sequence: TGTGCCAGCAGTGAATTGTCCCTCGTCGGTGAAGCTTTCTTT. Amino acid sequence: CASSELSLVGEAFF.

The chain links TRBV6-5 to TRBJ2-7; a possible D gene is TRBD1 (6 bases). The CDR3 is made up of 16 amino acids. V was clipped by 4 bases and J by 2 bases, with 18 bases between them. Germline CDR1 reads MNHEY; CDR2 reads SVGAGI. In DNA, the CDR3 is TGTGCCAGCAGTTCTTATGACAGGATAACTACCTACGAGCAGTACTTC. Translating it yields CASSSYDRITTYEQYF.

The chain employs TRBV9 and TRBJ2-7; TRBD2 agrees at 7 bases. Losses at the gene ends were 0 bases for V and 2 bases for J; bases not matched to a gene: 5. From germline, CDR1 is SGDLS and CDR2 YYNGEE. This CDR3 is built from 15 residues. This CDR3 is CASSVGGGVPYEQYF. The DNA for the CDR3 is TGTGCCAGCAGCGTAGGGGGAGGGGTTCCCTACGAGCAGTACTTC.

The chain recombines TRBV7-8 with TRBJ2-3; D possibly corresponds to TRBD2 (6 bases). V dropped 5 bases and J dropped 5 bases, with 11 bases sitting between them. Germline V gene lookup returns CDR1 SGHVS and CDR2 FQNEAQ. The CDR3 extends over 13 amino acids. CDR3 DNA: TGTGCCAGCAGCCCCCACGGGGGAGATACGCAGTATTTT. As protein: CASSPHGGDTQYF.

This clone showed up just a few times. V and J are TRBV7-9 and TRBJ1-3; 12 bases align to TRBD1. The CDR3 extends over 16 amino acids. V trimming: 3 bases; J trimming: 4 bases; junction bases outside the gene matches: 4. Germline V lookup: CDR1 SEHNR, CDR2 FQNEAQ (reference sequence). CDR3 nucleotide sequence: TGTGCCAGCAGCTTTGGGACAGGGGGCGACGGAAACACCATATATTTT. It specifies CASSFGTGGDGNTIYF.

This chain links TRBV27 with TRBJ2-3; D unresolved. CDR1 is MNHEY, CDR2 SMNVEV, per germline (reference sequence). The ends were cut back, 6 bases at V and 9 bases at J, with 10 bases in the middle. This CDR3 region has 11 residues. The chain's CDR3 is CASSSTGTQYF. DNA for the CDR3: TGTGCCAGCAGCTCAACCGGCACGCAGTATTTT.

The genes are TRBV5-6 and TRBJ2-7; D may match TRBD1 or TRBD2 (5 bases each). Trimming took 4 bases from V and 1 from J, leaving 12 bases between them. Germline V gene data show CDR1 as SGHDT and CDR2 as YYEEEE. The CDR3 consists of 14 residues. The chain's CDR3 is CASSPGTPSYEQYF. Here the CDR3 DNA reads TGTGCCAGCAGCCCCGGGACGCCGTCCTACGAGCAGTACTTC.

This clone is labeled as large. This chain uses TRBV27 with TRBJ2-7; possible D gene TRBD1, 5 bases. The length of the CDR3 is 15 residues. With 2 bases removed from V and 2 bases from J, the gap between germline ends came to 13 bases. CDR1 is MNHEY and CDR2 is SMNVEV in the germline V gene (reference sequence). CDR3 loop: CASSLQGGQTYEQYF. CDR3 nucleotides: TGTGCCAGCAGTTTACAGGGCGGACAAACCTACGAGCAGTACTTC.

The rearrangement uses TRBV7-3 and TRBJ2-7, with TRBD1 matching 9 bases. There are 13 residues in the CDR3. J was trimmed by 5 bases and V by 6 bases; bases with no gene match: 5. CDR1 is SGHTA, CDR2 FQGTGA, per germline. CDR3 nucleotides: TGTGCCAGCAGACACAGGGGGCGCCACGAGCAGTACTTC. Translated: CASRHRGRHEQYF.

The chain recombines TRBV6-4 with TRBJ2-2; possibly TRBD1 for D (5 bases). Germline values: CDR1 MRHNA, CDR2 SNTAGT. V was clipped by 2 bases and J by 3 bases, with 7 bases between them. The CDR3 has 14 residues. CDR3 sequence reads: CASSDGAHTGELFF. The CDR3 coding sequence is TGTGCCAGCAGTGACGGGGCTCACACCGGGGAGCTGTTTTTT.

V is TRBV15 and J is TRBJ1-5, with D unresolved. Trimming took off 3 bases at V and 8 bases at J, with 14 bases between the two ends. The CDR3 totals 14 residues. Germline CDR1 reads LNHNV; CDR2 reads YYDKDF (reference sequence). The CDR3 region has the DNA TGTGCCACCAGCAGTCCCGGGCCACGGGAGCCCCAGCATTTT. Residues: CATSSPGPREPQHF.

This chain connects TRBV9 to TRBJ2-3; 7 bases match TRBD2. This CDR3 comprises 14 residues. Germline lookup yields CDR1 SGDLS and CDR2 YYNGEE. The V segment lost 7 bases and the J segment 0 bases; nucleotides outside the gene matches: 5. The CDR3 sequence: CASGGGGSTDTQYF. The CDR3 nucleotides read TGTGCCAGCGGTGGGGGGGGTAGCACAGATACGCAGTATTTT.